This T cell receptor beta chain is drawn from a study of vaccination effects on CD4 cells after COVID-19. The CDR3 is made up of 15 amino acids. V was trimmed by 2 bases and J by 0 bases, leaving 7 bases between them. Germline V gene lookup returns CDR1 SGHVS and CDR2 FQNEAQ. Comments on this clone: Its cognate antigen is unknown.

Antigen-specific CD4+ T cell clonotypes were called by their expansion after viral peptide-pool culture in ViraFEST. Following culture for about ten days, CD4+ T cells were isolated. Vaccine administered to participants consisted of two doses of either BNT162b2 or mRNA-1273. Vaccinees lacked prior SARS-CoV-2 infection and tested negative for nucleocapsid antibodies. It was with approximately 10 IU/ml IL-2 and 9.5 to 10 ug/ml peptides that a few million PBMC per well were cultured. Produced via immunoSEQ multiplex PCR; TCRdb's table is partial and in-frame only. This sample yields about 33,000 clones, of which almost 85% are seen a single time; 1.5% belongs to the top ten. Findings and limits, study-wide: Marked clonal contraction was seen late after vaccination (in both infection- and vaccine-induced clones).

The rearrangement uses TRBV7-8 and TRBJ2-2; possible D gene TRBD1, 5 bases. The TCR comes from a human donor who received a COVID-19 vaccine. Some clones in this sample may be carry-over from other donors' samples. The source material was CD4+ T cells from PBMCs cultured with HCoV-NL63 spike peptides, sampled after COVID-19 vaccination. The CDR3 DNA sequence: TGTGCCAGCAGCTTAAGGACATCGAACACCGGGGAGCTGTTTTTT. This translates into CASSLRTSNTGELFF.